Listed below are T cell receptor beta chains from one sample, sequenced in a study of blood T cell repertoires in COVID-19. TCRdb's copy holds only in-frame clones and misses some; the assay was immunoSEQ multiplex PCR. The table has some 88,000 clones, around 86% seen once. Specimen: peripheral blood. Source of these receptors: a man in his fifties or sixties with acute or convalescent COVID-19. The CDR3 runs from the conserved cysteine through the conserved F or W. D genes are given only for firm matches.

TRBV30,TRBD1,CAWSRTGAMNTEAFF
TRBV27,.,CASSLGRGTEAFF
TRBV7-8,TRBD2,CASSLLAGGYNEQFF
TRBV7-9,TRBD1,CASSLSGGTAYGYTF
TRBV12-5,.,CASGLSVYEQYF
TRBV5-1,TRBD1,CASSLTPTGGLETQYF
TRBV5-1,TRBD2,CASSSGLAGHQETQYF
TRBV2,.,CASSDPRTANYGYTF
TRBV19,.,CASMGGWVSRIEAFF
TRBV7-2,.,CASSPTTNQPQHF
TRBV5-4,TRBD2,CASSLNTLAGGSGELFF
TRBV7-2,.,CASSARPAGNTIYF
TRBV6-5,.,CASSISRANNSPLHF
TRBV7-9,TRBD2,CASSLDSGVTDTQYF
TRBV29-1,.,CSARGNNEQFF
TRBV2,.,CASSPGTTYSNQPQHF
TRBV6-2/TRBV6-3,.,CASSYSGEFNYGYTF
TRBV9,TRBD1,CASSVALTGNHEQYF
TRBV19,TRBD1,CASSPRGLYYEQYF
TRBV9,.,CASSVVSGPSTDTQYF
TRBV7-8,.,CASSLERLNTGELFF
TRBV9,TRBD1,CASSAGQRLSPLHF
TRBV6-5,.,CASSWTVGNQPQHF
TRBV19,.,CATLPVRRVSTDTQYF
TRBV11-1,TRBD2,CASRSRGGPDTGELFF
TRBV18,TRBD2,CASSPPGLAGVYEQYF
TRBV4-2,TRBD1,CASSQVVGQGAGETQYF
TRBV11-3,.,CASSINSYNEQFF
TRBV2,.,CATESGYSYNEQFF
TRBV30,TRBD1,CAWRSGQGGNTGELFF
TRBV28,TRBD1,CASIRPGQGRAFF
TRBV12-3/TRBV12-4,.,CASTFNTGELFF
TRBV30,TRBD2,CAWRRGLAGEYEQYF
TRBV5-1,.,CASSLDPTNTGELFF
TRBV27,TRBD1,CASSLFGTGSNQPQHF
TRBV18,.,CASSVTGYEQYF
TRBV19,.,CASSIGAYHNEQFF